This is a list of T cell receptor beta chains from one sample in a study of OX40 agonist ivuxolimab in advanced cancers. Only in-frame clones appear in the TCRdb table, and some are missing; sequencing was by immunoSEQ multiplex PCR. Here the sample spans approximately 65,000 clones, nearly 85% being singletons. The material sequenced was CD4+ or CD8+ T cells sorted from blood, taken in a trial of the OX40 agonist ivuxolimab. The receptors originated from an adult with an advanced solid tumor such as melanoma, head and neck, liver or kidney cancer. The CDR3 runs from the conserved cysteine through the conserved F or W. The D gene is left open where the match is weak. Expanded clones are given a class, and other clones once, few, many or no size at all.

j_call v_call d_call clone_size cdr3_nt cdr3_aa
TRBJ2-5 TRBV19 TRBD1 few TGTGCCAGTAGTACAGGGGGCGGCGGGGAGACCCAGTACTTC CASSTGGGGETQYF
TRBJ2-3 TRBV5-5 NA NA TGTGCCAGCAGCTTGACCGGGACACTCACAGATACGCAGTATTTT CASSLTGTLTDTQYF
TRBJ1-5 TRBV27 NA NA TGTGCCAGGGGAGAAGGTGATATAGGGAATAGCAATCAGCCCCAGCATTTT CARGEGDIGNSNQPQHF
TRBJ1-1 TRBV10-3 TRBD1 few TGTGCCATCAGGGCGGACAGGGAGAGCACTGAAGCTTTCTTT CAIRADRESTEAFF
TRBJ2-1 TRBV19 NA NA TGTGCCAGTAGTATAGGGACTCAGGGATTCGCGGATGAGCAGTTCTTC CASSIGTQGFADEQFF
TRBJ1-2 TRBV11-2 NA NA TGTGCCAGCAGCGAATGGGGGCACTATGGCTACACCTTC CASSEWGHYGYTF
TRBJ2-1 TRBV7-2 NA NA TGTGCCAGCAGCTTGGGGCAGAATTCCAATGAGCAGTTCTTC CASSLGQNSNEQFF
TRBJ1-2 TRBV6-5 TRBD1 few TGTGCCAGCAGCTACGACGGGACAGCAGCCAATGGCTACACCTTC CASSYDGTAANGYTF
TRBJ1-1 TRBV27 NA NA TGTGCCAGCAGTTTATCCGGAACAGGGTACGCTGAAGCTTTCTTT CASSLSGTGYAEAFF
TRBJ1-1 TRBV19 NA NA TGTGCCAGTAGTATATCGGGTCAGGGAGCTGAAGCTTTCTTT CASSISGQGAEAFF
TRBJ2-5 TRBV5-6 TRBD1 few TGTGCCAGCAGCTTGCTGACAGGGTTCGTCGAGACCCAGTACTTC CASSLLTGFVETQYF
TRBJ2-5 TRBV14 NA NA TGTGCCAGCAGCCATGGCACCGTCCTACAAGAGACCCAGTACTTC CASSHGTVLQETQYF
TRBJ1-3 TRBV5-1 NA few TGCGCCAGCAGCTTGGGTCCCCTTGGAAACACCATATATTTT CASSLGPLGNTIYF
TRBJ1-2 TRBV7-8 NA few TGTGCCAGCAGCCCCCCCCGCGGGACTAACTATGGCTACACCTTC CASSPPRGTNYGYTF
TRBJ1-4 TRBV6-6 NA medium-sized TGTGCCAGCAGAAAAAATGAAAAACTGTTTTTT CASRKNEKLFF